Presented here are 27 T cell receptor beta chains from one specimen sequenced in a study of tumor-infiltrating lymphocytes in primary liver carcinoma. Unsorted bulk tissue of about 17-32 mg yielded co-extracted RNA and DNA. The authors made TCR beta cDNA from roughly 480 ng total RNA with a constant-region primer. Slightly modified ARM-PCR, run as three nested multiplex PCR rounds, produced the TCR beta libraries. TRBV1-TRBV30 forward primers paired with a C-beta reverse primer were used in the first two PCR rounds, which ran approximately 10 cycles each. TCRdb processed the multiplex PCR reads anew with MiXCR; each CDR3 protein has one entry. The repertoire has around 70,000 distinct CDR3 sequences, 60% to 80% of them found once; the top ten carry around 30%. The sample comprised liver tumor tissue from sampling region 4. Subset defined: tumor region T4, right-lateral pole. Source of these receptors: a man in his forties with primary liver carcinoma and hepatitis B virus infection.

Remarks on this clonotype: It may be a read error: a sequence one base away is much more abundant. The CDR3 does not end in the conserved phenylalanine or tryptophan, so this is likely a read error. The chain uses TRBV28 and TRBJ1-5; D unclear. V was shortened by 3 bases and J by 3 bases, with 9 bases between the two germline ends. This CDR3 spans 14 amino acids. Germline V lookup: CDR1 MDHEN, CDR2 SYDVKM. CDR3 DNA sequence: TGTGCCAGCAGTTTTGGGCCAGACAATCAGCCCCAGCATCTT. It specifies CASSFGPDNQPQHL.

This clonotype appeared a few times. The gene calls are TRBV7-2 and TRBJ2-7, with no clear D. V dropped 7 bases and J dropped 3 bases, with 13 bases sitting between them. The CDR3 is 13 amino acids. Germline-derived CDR1 and CDR2 are SGHTA and FQGNSA. The chain's CDR3 is CASTFSPIYEQYF. DNA for the CDR3: TGTGCCAGCACATTCTCCCCCATCTACGAGCAGTACTTC. The complete variable domain, with remaining parts taken from reference TRBV7-2 and TRBJ2-7, reads GAGVSQSPSNKVTEKGKDVELRCDPISGHTALYWYRQSLGQGLEFLIYFQGNSAPDKSGLPSDRFSAERTGGSVSTLTIQRTQQEDSAVYLCASTFSPIYEQYFGPGTRLTVT.

The chain joins TRBV18 to TRBJ1-1, with a weak D call TRBD1 (5 bases). Germline V gene lookup returns CDR1 KGHSH and CDR2 LQKENI. The V end was cut by 6 bases, the J end by 5 bases, with 16 bases between. The CDR3 has 14 amino acids. CDR3 loop: CASSSGRGGTEAFF. The DNA of the CDR3 is TGTGCCAGCTCCTCGGGACGGGGGGGGACTGAAGCTTTCTTT.

A word on this clonotype: The junction departs from germline at one end; a sequencing error may be responsible. The CDR3 DNA is TGTGCCATCAGCCAAGCTCCTCTGGCGGATACGCAGTATTTT. It codes for CAISQAPLADTQYF. This rearrangement joins TRBV4-2 to TRBJ2-3; D unclear. The CDR3 has 14 amino acids. Germline V gene sequence: CDR1 LGHNA, CDR2 YNFKEQ.

In this sample, this clonotype turned up many times. In DNA form, the CDR3 reads TGTGCCAGCAGCTTCGGACTAGCTCAGACCCAGTACTTC. The encoded protein is CASSFGLAQTQYF. This rearrangement joins TRBV7-9 to TRBJ2-5; 8 bases agree with TRBD2. The CDR3 sequence is 13 residues long. V gave up 3 bases and J gave up 6 bases; unmatched junction bases: 3. CDR1 SEHNR and CDR2 FQNEAQ come from the germline V gene (reference sequence).

This clonotype came up many times. J is TRBJ2-2 and V is TRBV7-9, with D possibly TRBD2 on 5 matching bases. The CDR3 runs 15 residues. Trimming removed 0 bases at V and 5 bases at J, with 10 bases between. Per germline, CDR1 SEHNR and CDR2 FQNEAQ (reference sequence). Here the CDR3 DNA reads TGTGCCAGCAGCTTAGCGCGGACTCTGACCGGGGAGCTGTTTTTT. Translated, it gives CASSLARTLTGELFF.

This clonotype was observed at least ten times. The chain has TRBV14 and TRBJ2-7; 10 positions agree with TRBD1. The CDR3 contains 16 residues. The germline gives CDR1 SGHDN, CDR2 FVKESK. After removal of 4 bases from V and 2 bases from J, the junction contained 8 bases not matched to a gene. In DNA, the CDR3 is TGTGCCAGCAGCCCCATGGGGGGACAGGGGCCCTACGAGCAGTACTTC. Amino acids: CASSPMGGQGPYEQYF. The full variable domain, completed using reference TRBV14 and TRBJ2-7, is EAGVTQFPSHSVIEKGQTVTLRCDPISGHDNLYWYRRVMGKEIKFLLHFVKESKQDESGMPNNRFLAERTGGTYSTLKVQPAELEDSGVYFCASSPMGGQGPYEQYFGPGTRLTVT.

About this clonotype itself: A much larger clone lies a single base off, so this may be a read error. This chain connects TRBV5-4 to TRBJ2-1; 7 bases are shared with TRBD2. From germline, CDR1 is SGHNT and CDR2 YYREEE (reference sequence). CDR3 length equals 15 residues. Here the CDR3 reads CASSSLGGVYDEQFF. DNA of the CDR3: TGTGCCAGCAGCTCTTTGGGAGGGGTCTACGATGAGCAGTTCTTC.

Comments on this clonotype: Germline and junction disagree at one end, which may indicate a read error. The rearrangement links TRBV6-5 to TRBJ1-4; no firm D call. The CDR3 consists of 15 residues. Germline CDR1 and CDR2: MNHEY and SVGAGI. The CDR3 nucleotides read TGTACCAGCAGTTGCTCGAGCAGACAAAATGAAAAACTGTTTTTT. It encodes CTSSCSSRQNEKLFF.

V usage is TRBV5-6 and J usage is TRBJ2-1; D is unresolved. CDR1 and CDR2 from the germline V gene are SGHDT and YYEEEE. V shed 4 bases and J shed 5 bases, with 16 bases lying between them. The CDR3 has 15 amino acids. CDR3 in amino acids: CASSMLTMSDNEQFF. In DNA form, the CDR3 reads TGTGCCAGCAGCATGTTAACGATGTCAGACAATGAGCAGTTCTTC.

V and J are TRBV29-1 and TRBJ2-1; TRBD1 matches at 10 bases. J gave up 5 bases and V 2 bases, and 6 bases lay outside the gene matches. CDR3 length: 15 residues. Germline V gene data show CDR1 as SQVTM and CDR2 as ANQGSEA. DNA of the CDR3: TGCAGCGTTGAACGCCGGGACAGGGGTCACAATGAGCAGTTCTTC. It translates to CSVERRDRGHNEQFF.

This clonotype was observed a few times. The chain carries TRBV2 and TRBJ1-5; no definite D call. The CDR3 extends over 14 amino acids. Trimming pared 8 bases from V and 0 bases from J, leaving 11 bases between. Germline CDR1 reads SNHLY; CDR2 reads FYNNEI. CDR3 loop: CASVSQYSNQPQHF. CDR3 bases: TGTGCCAGCGTTTCCCAGTATAGCAATCAGCCCCAGCATTTT.

CDR3 amino acids: CAISESMSQETQYF. CDR3 in DNA: TGTGCCATCAGTGAGTCTATGAGCCAAGAGACCCAGTACTTC. V usage is TRBV10-3 and J usage is TRBJ2-5, with no clear D. Germline CDR1 ENHRY, CDR2 SYGVKD. The CDR3 totals 14 residues. V gave up 0 bases and J gave up 1 base, with 6 bases separating them.

This clonotype was seen more than once but under ten times. The rearrangement uses TRBV11-3 and TRBJ2-1, with D unresolved. The V end was cut by 6 bases, the J end by 7 bases, with 16 bases between. The CDR3 runs to 14 residues. CDR1 is SGHNT, CDR2 YENEEA, per germline. CDR3 in amino acids: CASSSPEPINEQFF. The CDR3 DNA reads TGTGCCAGCAGTTCCCCCGAGCCAATAAATGAGCAGTTCTTC.

Of note for this clonotype: A read error may produce the germline difference seen at one junction end. The CDR3 protein is CGAKGVGASTGELFF. The CDR3 nucleotides are TGCGGTGCTAAAGGCGTAGGGGCAAGCACCGGGGAGCTGTTTTTT. The rearrangement joins TRBV20-1 to TRBJ2-2; tentative D call: TRBD1 (5 bases). CDR1 DFQATT and CDR2 SNEGSKA come from the germline V gene (reference sequence). This CDR3 is built from 15 residues.

This clonotype was observed a single time. This CDR3 is missing its conserved last phenylalanine or tryptophan, likely due to a read error. The chain is built from TRBV11-2 and TRBJ2-5, with a tentative D call TRBD2 (5 bases). Germline-derived CDR1 and CDR2 are SGHAT and FQNNGV. The length of the CDR3 is 16 residues. Deletions cut 1 base from V and 2 bases from J, with 14 bases between. This CDR3 reads CASSLVLASWQETQYI. The CDR3, as DNA: TGTGCCAGCAGCTTAGTCCTGGCTAGCTGGCAAGAGACCCAGTACATC.

With regard to this clonotype: At one of its ends the junction is not consistent with the germline gene, which may arise from a read error. V is TRBV6-1 and J is TRBJ2-6; 7 bases align to TRBD1. In germline, CDR1 is MNHNS, CDR2 SASEGT. This CDR3 has 16 amino acids. The CDR3 reads CATVPGQGVGVNVLTF. Written as DNA, the CDR3 is TGTGCCACCGTCCCGGGGCAGGGGGTTGGGGTCAACGTCCTGACTTTC.

This clonotype was observed many times. A read error is possible here, since a much larger clone lies one base away. The genes are TRBV11-2 and TRBJ2-7; 7 nucleotides align to TRBD1. CDR1 is SGHAT and CDR2 is FQNNGV in the germline V gene. This CDR3 region has 13 residues. V shed 4 bases and J 6 bases; nucleotides not matched to a gene: 6. CDR3 in DNA: TGTGCCAGCAGCTCAGACAGGGTGGGCGAGCAGTACTTC. Its protein product is CASSSDRVGEQYF. The whole variable domain, filled in from reference TRBV11-2 and TRBJ2-7, reads EAGVAQSPRYKIIEKRQSVAFWCNPISGHATLYWYQQILGQGPKLLIQFQNNGVVDDSQLPKDRFSAERLKGVDSTLKIQPAKLEDSAVYLCASSSDRVGEQYFGPGTRLTVT.

Comments on this clonotype: One junction end disagrees with the germline gene, perhaps due to a read error. The chain links TRBV12-3 or TRBV12-4 to TRBJ2-2, with a tentative D call TRBD2 (6 bases). This CDR3 has 15 residues. The CDR3 spells CASSRASANTGELFF. In nucleotides, the CDR3 is TGTGCCAGCAGTCGGGCTAGCGCGAACACCGGGGAACTGTTTTTT.

As to this clonotype: Just one base apart from a much larger clone, this may be a read error. The chain combines TRBV7-9 with TRBJ2-7; D unclear. CDR3 length: 15 residues. The V end lost 4 bases, the J end lost 1 base, and 14 bases lay between the germline ends. CDR1 SEHNR and CDR2 FQNEAQ come from the germline V gene (reference sequence). CDR3 in DNA: TGTGCCAGCAGCTCAGCGAATAGGGAATCCTACGAGCAGTACTTC. It specifies CASSSANRESYEQYF.

This clonotype showed up just once. Compared with germline, one end of the junction differs, possibly owing to a read error. The CDR3 DNA is TGTGCCAGCAGTCCATCCCGGGACGGGGTGGAGCAATATTTC. Translated: CASSPSRDGVEQYF. V and J are TRBV6-5 and TRBJ2-7; D is perhaps TRBD1 or TRBD2 (5 bases each). The CDR3 is made up of 14 amino acids. Looked up from germline, CDR1 is MNHEY and CDR2 is SVGAGI.

Notes on this clonotype: A read error may produce the germline difference seen at one junction end. The chain has TRBV29-1 and TRBJ2-3, with D unresolved. The germline V gene has CDR1 SQVTM and CDR2 ANQGSEA. This CDR3 spans 14 amino acids. The CDR3: CSVKDNAGIDTQYF. In DNA, the CDR3 is TGCAGCGTTAAAGATAACGCTGGCATAGATACGCAGTATTTT.

Remarks on this clonotype: In this CDR3 the conserved last residue, phenylalanine or tryptophan, is missing, so a read error is likely. V gene TRBV7-9 combines with J gene TRBJ1-1, with a possible D match to TRBD1 (5 bases). The V end was cut by 10 bases, the J end by 4 bases, with 19 bases between. Germline lookup yields CDR1 SEHNR and CDR2 FQNEAQ (reference sequence). The CDR3 runs to 14 residues. The CDR3 protein is CANSSQSGGTEAFL. The DNA for the CDR3 is TGTGCCAACAGTTCACAGAGCGGGGGCACTGAAGCTTTCTTA.

This clonotype was observed a handful of times. A read error may produce the germline difference seen at one junction end. This chain joins TRBV11-2 and TRBJ1-6; tentative D call: TRBD1 (6 bases). Germline V gives CDR1 SGHAT, CDR2 FQNNGV. The CDR3 consists of 14 residues. The CDR3: CASSLLGANSPLHF. The CDR3 DNA sequence: TGTGCCAGCAGCTTACTGGGGGCCAATTCGCCCCTCCACTTT.

With regard to this clonotype: Mismatch with germline at one junction end may stem from a read error. The chain has TRBV6-6 and TRBJ1-1; tentatively, D is TRBD1 (6 bases). Per germline, CDR1 MNHNY and CDR2 SVGAGI (reference sequence). The CDR3 is 15 amino acids. CDR3 sequence: CASGYNGGEDTEAFF. As DNA, the CDR3 is TGTGCCAGCGGTTACAATGGGGGCGAGGACACCGAAGCTTTCTTT.

This clonotype has only a few counts. Possible read error: a much larger clone is one base away. The V and J genes are TRBV10-2 and TRBJ1-5, with D unresolved. From germline, CDR1 is WSHSY and CDR2 SAAADI. Between the trimmed V and J ends, which lost 8 bases and 2 bases, there was a span of 10 bases. There are 13 residues in the CDR3. The CDR3, as DNA: TGCGCCAGCTCCGAGGCAGGCAATCAGCCCCAGCATTTT. Its protein is CASSEAGNQPQHF.

A note on this clonotype: One end of the junction varies from germline; a read error may be responsible. The CDR3 protein is CTSSPRGGEETQYF. The CDR3 DNA sequence: TGTACCAGCTCACCACGAGGGGGCGAAGAGACCCAGTACTTC. The V call is TRBV18, the J call TRBJ2-5, with 7 bases matching TRBD1. CDR3 length: 14 residues. From germline, CDR1 is KGHSH and CDR2 LQKENI.